One sample yielded the 29 T cell receptor beta chains listed below, sequenced in a study of cytomegalovirus exposure and HLA in healthy donors. The PCR was carried out with 60 Vbeta primers and 13 Jbeta primers. Some clones are missing from TCRdb's copy, which holds only in-frame ones; the method was immunoSEQ multiplex PCR. The profile shows 35,000 to 50,000 clones, around 62% of them singletons. The sequencing input was PBMCs. The receptors here all came from a human donor in good health.

The chain joins TRBV15 to TRBJ1-6; D unresolved. V was shortened by 1 base and J by 7 bases, with 11 bases between the two germline ends. Germline V gene lookup returns CDR1 LNHNV and CDR2 YYDKDF (reference sequence). The CDR3 spans 15 residues. The DNA for the CDR3 is TGTGCCACCAGCAGAGGGAGGGTCGCGAATTCACCCCTCCACTTT. Protein sequence: CATSRGRVANSPLHF.

This clone was detected a few times. The gene calls are TRBV5-1 and TRBJ1-1; 7 bases match TRBD1. With 3 bases clipped from V and 0 bases from J, the junction kept 14 bases outside the gene matches. CDR1 and CDR2 (germline): SGHRS, YFSETQ. This CDR3 comprises 18 residues. The CDR3 spells CASSSPRDSGRLNTEAFF. CDR3 DNA: TGCGCCAGCAGCTCCCCCCGGGACAGTGGGAGGCTGAACACTGAAGCTTTCTTT.

V and J are TRBV4-1 and TRBJ1-1; D is ambiguous. Deletions cut 2 bases from V and 3 bases from J, with 10 bases between. Per the germline V gene, CDR1 is MGHRA and CDR2 is YSYEKL. This CDR3 comprises 14 residues. The CDR3 DNA reads as TGCGCCAGCAGCCAACACGAGTTGGACACTGAAGCTTTCTTT. This sequence encodes CASSQHELDTEAFF.

The chain employs TRBV27 and TRBJ1-2; 9 positions agree with TRBD1. This CDR3 spans 14 amino acids. V lost 6 bases and J lost 5; bases outside the gene matches: 7. Per germline, CDR1 MNHEY and CDR2 SMNVEV (reference sequence). The CDR3 DNA follows: TGTGCCAGCAGCACCCCCGGGACAGGGTATGGCTACACCTTC. Translating it yields CASSTPGTGYGYTF.

This chain connects TRBV7-9 to TRBJ2-3; D is possibly TRBD2 (5 bases). Germline-derived CDR1 and CDR2 are SEHNR and FQNEAQ (reference sequence). The CDR3 has 14 residues. With 4 bases removed from V and 0 bases from J, the gap between germline ends came to 8 bases. CDR3 coding DNA: TGTGCCAGCAGCTGGCGGGTTAGCACAGATACGCAGTATTTT. Protein sequence: CASSWRVSTDTQYF.

This chain links TRBV4-1 with TRBJ2-7; 8 nucleotides line up with TRBD1. Losses at the gene ends were 3 bases for V and 4 bases for J; bases not matched to a gene: 8. Germline CDR1 and CDR2: MGHRA and YSYEKL. The CDR3 is made up of 15 amino acids. Written as DNA, the CDR3 is TGCGCCAGCAGCCACGGACAGGGAGAGGGTTACGAGCAGTACTTC. Translating it yields CASSHGQGEGYEQYF.

This clone is a singleton in its sample. V usage is TRBV25-1 and J usage is TRBJ2-3, with 9 bases identical to TRBD2. V lost 0 bases and J lost 1; bases outside the gene matches: 2. This CDR3 has 16 amino acids. Germline loops: CDR1 MGHDK, CDR2 SYGVNS. This CDR3 reads CASSEYSGGRTDTQYF. CDR3 DNA sequence: TGTGCCAGCAGTGAATATAGCGGGGGCCGCACAGATACGCAGTATTTT.

This clone was recorded once. The gene calls are TRBV4-3 and TRBJ2-3; 7 bases are a match to TRBD2. Per germline, CDR1 LGHNA and CDR2 YSLEER. Trimming removed 4 bases from V and 2 bases from J; junction bases left unmatched: 3. This CDR3 spans 14 amino acids. The CDR3 here is CASSPRLATDTQYF. CDR3 sequence (DNA): TGCGCCAGCAGCCCCCGACTAGCCACAGATACGCAGTATTTT.

V and J are TRBV6-6 and TRBJ1-6; 8 bases are shared with TRBD1. Germline V gives CDR1 MNHNY, CDR2 SVGAGI (reference sequence). This CDR3 comprises 15 residues. Trimming at V came to 6 bases and at J to 5 bases, leaving 6 bases not matched to a gene. In nucleotides, the CDR3 is TGTGCCAGCAGAACCGCGGGACAGGATAATTCACCCCTCCACTTT. This translates into CASRTAGQDNSPLHF.

V is TRBV7-2 and J is TRBJ2-7; 10 nucleotides match TRBD2. The trim removed 6 bases at V and 3 bases at J, leaving 8 bases unmatched. The CDR3 contains 15 residues. Germline V gene sequence: CDR1 SGHTA, CDR2 FQGNSA. The CDR3 sequence: CASRPGLAASYEQYF. The CDR3, as DNA: TGTGCCAGCAGACCCGGACTAGCGGCCAGCTACGAGCAGTACTTC.

The chain couples TRBV6-6 to TRBJ1-4; TRBD1 matches at 7 bases. Germline V gives CDR1 MNHNY, CDR2 SVGAGI (reference sequence). Trimming took 6 bases from V and 11 from J; bases not matched to a gene: 12. This CDR3 has 14 residues. The CDR3 loop reads CASSYGQGEGKLFF. The CDR3 DNA sequence: TGTGCCAGCAGCTATGGGCAGGGGGAAGGCAAACTGTTTTTT.

The chain joins TRBV7-2 to TRBJ1-6, with 9 bases fitting TRBD1. Unmatched junction bases numbered 3, after V lost 4 bases and J lost 11 bases. The CDR3 length is 13 residues. CDR1 is SGHTA and CDR2 is FQGNSA in the germline V gene. The CDR3 DNA follows: TGTGCCAGCAGCTCTGACAGGGGGGCACCCCTCCACTTT. It specifies CASSSDRGAPLHF.

J is TRBJ2-1 and V is TRBV5-1; D might be TRBD1 (6 bases). CDR1 is SGHRS and CDR2 is YFSETQ in the germline V gene. V lost 4 bases to trimming and J lost 8 bases, with 16 bases between them. The CDR3 runs 14 residues. CDR3 DNA sequence: TGCGCCAGCAGCCCCGGAGCAGGGGTGGATGAGCAGTTCTTC. Translated: CASSPGAGVDEQFF.

The chain combines TRBV5-1 with TRBJ2-1; the D gene is possibly TRBD2 (7 bases). This CDR3 spans 14 amino acids. Trimming removed 1 base at V and 8 bases at J, with 13 bases between. Germline V gene data show CDR1 as SGHRS and CDR2 as YFSETQ. For the CDR3, the DNA is TGCGCCAGCAGCTTGCGGGGGGCCGTGGATGAGCAGTTCTTC. Protein sequence: CASSLRGAVDEQFF.

The chain couples TRBV27 to TRBJ1-5; 8 nucleotides line up with TRBD1. With 5 bases clipped from V and 11 bases from J, the junction kept 11 bases outside the gene matches. Looked up from germline, CDR1 is MNHEY and CDR2 is SMNVEV (reference sequence). This CDR3 comprises 14 residues. CDR3 DNA: TGTGCCAGCAGTCGCGGACAGGGCTGGGGGGCCCAGCATTTT. Translating gives CASSRGQGWGAQHF.

This clone was counted a few times. The rearrangement joins TRBV6-1 to TRBJ2-7; perhaps TRBD2 as D (6 bases). V lost 9 bases and J lost 0, with 12 bases in between. CDR3 length: 13 amino acids. Germline V gives CDR1 MNHNS, CDR2 SASEGT. The CDR3 loop is CASIGGSSYEQYF. CDR3 coding DNA: TGTGCCAGTATCGGGGGTAGCTCCTACGAGCAGTACTTC.

This clone was found a few times. The chain couples TRBV19 to TRBJ1-2; a weak D match, TRBD1 (5 bases). Germline V gene sequence: CDR1 LNHDA, CDR2 SQIVND (reference sequence). This CDR3 has 11 amino acids. V lost 8 bases and J 9 bases, leaving 13 bases between the germline ends. This chain's CDR3 is CASDSDGSYTF. The DNA for the CDR3 is TGTGCCAGTGACAGTGATGGTAGCTACACCTTC.

The chain is built from TRBV5-4 and TRBJ1-6; D call uncertain. V was trimmed by 0 bases and J by 7 bases, leaving 8 bases between them. From germline, CDR1 is SGHNT and CDR2 YYREEE (reference sequence). The CDR3 is 14 residues long. The CDR3 bases are TGTGCCAGCAGCTTGGGACGGGTGAATTCACCCCTCCACTTT. This encodes CASSLGRVNSPLHF.

The J gene is TRBJ1-6, the V gene TRBV5-4; D gene ambiguous. In germline, CDR1 is SGHNT, CDR2 YYREEE (reference sequence). The CDR3 consists of 16 residues. The V gene lost 0 bases and the J gene lost 7 bases, with 14 bases spanning the gap. The CDR3 DNA follows: TGTGCCAGCAGCTTGGCCGCCAACCAGGCCAATTCACCCCTCCACTTT. Residues: CASSLAANQANSPLHF.

This clone is a singleton in its sample. The chain carries TRBV5-1 and TRBJ2-7, with 11 bases that match TRBD1. This CDR3 has 14 residues. Germline CDR1 is SGHRS and CDR2 is YFSETQ. V shed 7 bases and J 5 bases; nucleotides not matched to a gene: 8. The CDR3 coding sequence is TGCGCCAGCCAACTAGGACAGGGGGCCCACGAGCAGTACTTC. Amino acids: CASQLGQGAHEQYF.

In its sample, this clone was seen once. V and J are TRBV19 and TRBJ2-1; 7 nucleotides match TRBD1. Germline V gene sequence: CDR1 LNHDA, CDR2 SQIVND (reference sequence). V dropped 4 bases and J dropped 0; count of bases not matched to a gene: 3. This CDR3 has 15 amino acids. This chain's CDR3 is CASSTRTGSYNEQFF. CDR3 in DNA: TGTGCCAGTAGTACAAGGACAGGCTCCTACAATGAGCAGTTCTTC.

This chain connects TRBV5-1 to TRBJ2-7, with D perhaps TRBD1 (5 bases). Germline V gives CDR1 SGHRS, CDR2 YFSETQ. The CDR3 sequence is 16 residues long. Trimming stripped 4 bases from V and 3 bases from J, with 20 bases between. In DNA form, the CDR3 reads TGCGCCAGCAGCCCTACCTCCGGAGCAGGGAACTACGAGCAGTACTTC. Translating gives CASSPTSGAGNYEQYF.

The chain uses TRBV4-3 and TRBJ2-7; the D gene is possibly TRBD1 (5 bases). This CDR3 is built from 16 residues. In germline, CDR1 is LGHNA, CDR2 YSLEER. V shed 0 bases and J shed 0 bases, with 12 bases lying between them. CDR3 sequence (DNA): TGCGCCAGCAGCCAAGATTGGGGCCCTAGCTCCTACGAGCAGTACTTC. Protein product: CASSQDWGPSSYEQYF.

V usage is TRBV30 and J usage is TRBJ2-1, with 7 bases lining up with TRBD1. This CDR3 spans 14 amino acids. V gave up 4 bases and J gave up 9 bases; unmatched junction bases: 12. Germline CDR1 is GTSNPN and CDR2 is SVGIG (reference sequence). The CDR3 is CAWTRLRGHSEQFF. CDR3 in DNA: TGTGCCTGGACGAGACTTAGGGGGCATAGTGAGCAGTTCTTC.

V is TRBV7-3 and J is TRBJ1-2; 8 positions match TRBD1. Per germline, CDR1 SGHTA and CDR2 FQGTGA. V trimming: 5 bases; J trimming: 9 bases; junction bases outside the gene matches: 8. This CDR3 has 13 amino acids. CDR3 sequence: CASSPRTGHRYTF. In DNA form, the CDR3 reads TGTGCCAGCAGCCCCCGGACAGGGCATCGCTACACCTTC. Full variable domain (missing parts from reference TRBV7-3 and TRBJ1-2): GAGVSQTPSNKVTEKGKYVELRCDPISGHTALYWYRQSLGQGPEFLIYFQGTGAADDSGLPNDRFFAVRPEGSVSTLKIQRTERGDSAVYLCASSPRTGHRYTFGSGTRLTVV.

This clone appeared a single time. The rearrangement links TRBV28 to TRBJ1-5; 11 bases fit TRBD1. J was trimmed by 6 bases and V by 3 bases; bases with no gene match: 22. CDR3 length: 21 residues. Germline CDR1 is MDHEN and CDR2 is SYDVKM. The CDR3 DNA follows: TGTGCCAGCAGTTTCTGGTCGTCGGGAAAGGGACAGGGGGTTCTAGGTCAGCCCCAGCATTTT. Residues: CASSFWSSGKGQGVLGQPQHF.

This clone was detected a few times. The CDR3 reads CASSLGTSGSYEQYF. CDR3 coding DNA: TGTGCCAGCAGCTTAGGGACTAGCGGGTCCTACGAGCAGTACTTC. The chain links TRBV7-2 to TRBJ2-7, with TRBD2 identical over 11 bases. The CDR3 runs to 15 residues. V lost 1 base to trimming and J lost 1 base; unmatched junction nucleotides: 0. Germline V gives CDR1 SGHTA, CDR2 FQGNSA.

As DNA, the CDR3 is TGTGCCAGCAGCCCCTCCGAGTGGGCACTGAGAGCTTTCTTT. Protein sequence: CASSPSEWALRAFF. The J gene is TRBJ1-1, the V gene TRBV7-9; D unclear. This CDR3 is 14 amino acids long. CDR1 is SEHNR, CDR2 FQNEAQ, per germline (reference sequence). Trimming stripped 5 bases from V and 10 bases from J, with 20 bases between.

J is TRBJ1-5 and V is TRBV5-8; 7 nucleotides match TRBD1. Germline CDR1 SGHTS, CDR2 YDEGEE. This CDR3 has 15 residues. V shed 3 bases and J 2 bases; nucleotides not matched to a gene: 5. The CDR3 region is CASSSRGFGNQPQHF. For the CDR3, the DNA is TGTGCCAGCAGCTCCAGGGGGTTTGGCAATCAGCCCCAGCATTTT.